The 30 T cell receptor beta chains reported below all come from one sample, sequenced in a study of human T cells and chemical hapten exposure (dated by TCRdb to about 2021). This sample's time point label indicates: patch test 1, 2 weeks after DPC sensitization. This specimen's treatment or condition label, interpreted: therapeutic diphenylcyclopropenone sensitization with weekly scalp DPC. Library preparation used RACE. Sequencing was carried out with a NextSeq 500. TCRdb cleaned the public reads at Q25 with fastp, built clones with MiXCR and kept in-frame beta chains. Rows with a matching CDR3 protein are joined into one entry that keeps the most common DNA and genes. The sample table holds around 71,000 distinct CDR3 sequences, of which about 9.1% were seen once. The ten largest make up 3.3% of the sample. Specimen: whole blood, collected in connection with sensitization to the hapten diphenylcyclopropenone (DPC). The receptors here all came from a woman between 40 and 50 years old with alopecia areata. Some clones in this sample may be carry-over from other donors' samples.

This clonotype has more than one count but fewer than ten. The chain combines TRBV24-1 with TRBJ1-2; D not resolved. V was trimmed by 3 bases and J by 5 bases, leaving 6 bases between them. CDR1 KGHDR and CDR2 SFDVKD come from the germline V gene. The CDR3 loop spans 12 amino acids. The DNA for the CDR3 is TGTGCCACCAGTGATGTGGGATATGGCTACACCTTC. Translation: CATSDVGYGYTF.

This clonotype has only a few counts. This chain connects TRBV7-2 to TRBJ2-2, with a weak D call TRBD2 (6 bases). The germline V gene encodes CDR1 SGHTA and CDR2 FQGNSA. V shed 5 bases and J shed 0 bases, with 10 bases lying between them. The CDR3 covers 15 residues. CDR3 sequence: CASSRRLANTGELFF. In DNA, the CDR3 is TGTGCCAGCAGCCGTAGACTAGCGAACACCGGGGAGCTGTTTTTT.

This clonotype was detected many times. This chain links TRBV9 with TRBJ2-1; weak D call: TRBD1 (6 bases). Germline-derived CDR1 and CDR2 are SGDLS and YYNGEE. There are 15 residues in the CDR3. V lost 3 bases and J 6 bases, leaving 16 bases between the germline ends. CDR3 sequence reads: CASSGGTNWVNEQFF. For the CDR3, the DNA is TGTGCCAGCAGCGGGGGGACAAATTGGGTCAATGAGCAGTTCTTC. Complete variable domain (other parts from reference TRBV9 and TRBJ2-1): DSGVTQTPKHLITATGQRVTLRCSPRSGDLSVYWYQQSLDQGLQFLIQYYNGEERAKGNILERFSAQQFPDLHSELNLSSLELGDSALYFCASSGGTNWVNEQFFGPGTRLTVL.

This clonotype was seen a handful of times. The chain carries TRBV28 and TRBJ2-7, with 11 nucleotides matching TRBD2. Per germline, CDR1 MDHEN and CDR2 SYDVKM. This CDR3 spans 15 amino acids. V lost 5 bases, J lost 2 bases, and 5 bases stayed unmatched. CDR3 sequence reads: CASSRIAGGPYEQYF. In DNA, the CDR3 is TGTGCCAGCAGTCGTATAGCGGGGGGGCCCTACGAGCAGTACTTC.

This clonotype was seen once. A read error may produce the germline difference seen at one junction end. CDR3 coding DNA: TGTGTCAGCAGCTTAGGGTTGACCATGAACACTGAAGCTTTCTTT. This gives the protein CVSSLGLTMNTEAFF. V gene TRBV11-2 combines with J gene TRBJ1-1; D ambiguous. Germline V lookup: CDR1 SGHAT, CDR2 FQNNGV. The CDR3 runs to 15 residues.

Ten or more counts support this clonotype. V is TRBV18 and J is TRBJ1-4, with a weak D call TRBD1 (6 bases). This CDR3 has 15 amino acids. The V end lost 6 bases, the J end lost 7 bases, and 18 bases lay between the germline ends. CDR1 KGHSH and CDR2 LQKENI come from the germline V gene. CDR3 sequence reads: CASSPDEQGSEKLFF. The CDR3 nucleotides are TGTGCCAGCTCCCCCGACGAGCAGGGGTCTGAAAAACTGTTTTTT.

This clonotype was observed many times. CDR3 coding DNA: TGTGCCAGCAGTTTTTATGGAGCGGCTGCCACAGATACGCAGTATTTT. Protein: CASSFYGAAATDTQYF. The chain is built from TRBV28 and TRBJ2-3; tentative D call: TRBD2 (5 bases). The CDR3 is 16 amino acids. Germline lookup yields CDR1 MDHEN and CDR2 SYDVKM. V shed 3 bases and J shed 2 bases, with 15 bases lying between them.

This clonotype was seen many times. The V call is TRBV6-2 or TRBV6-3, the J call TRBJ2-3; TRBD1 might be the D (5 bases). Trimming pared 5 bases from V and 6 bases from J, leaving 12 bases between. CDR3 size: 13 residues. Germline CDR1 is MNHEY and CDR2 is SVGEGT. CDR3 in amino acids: CASSRDSWDTQYF. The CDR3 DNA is TGTGCCAGCAGTCGAGACAGCTGGGATACGCAGTATTTT.

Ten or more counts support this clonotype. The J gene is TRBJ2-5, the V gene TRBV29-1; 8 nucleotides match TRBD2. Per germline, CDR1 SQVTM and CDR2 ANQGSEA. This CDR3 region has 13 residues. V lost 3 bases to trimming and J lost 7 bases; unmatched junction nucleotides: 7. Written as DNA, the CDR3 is TGCAGCGTTGACCGGGGGGGTCAGGGGACCCAGTACTTC. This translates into CSVDRGGQGTQYF.

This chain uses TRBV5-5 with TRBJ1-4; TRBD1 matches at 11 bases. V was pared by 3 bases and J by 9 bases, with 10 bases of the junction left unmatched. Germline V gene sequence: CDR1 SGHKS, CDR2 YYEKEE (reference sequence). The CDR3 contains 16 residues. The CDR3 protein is CASSSGPGQGAKKLFF. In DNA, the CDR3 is TGTGCCAGCAGCTCGGGCCCCGGACAGGGGGCCAAAAAACTGTTTTTT.

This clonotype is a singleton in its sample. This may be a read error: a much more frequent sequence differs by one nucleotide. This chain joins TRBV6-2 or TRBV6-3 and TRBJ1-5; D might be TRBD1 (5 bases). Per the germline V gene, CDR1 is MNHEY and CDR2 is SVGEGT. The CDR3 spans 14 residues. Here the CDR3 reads CSSSTAGNNQPQHF. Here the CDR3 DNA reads TGTTCCAGCTCCACGGCAGGGAACAATCAGCCCCAGCATTTT.

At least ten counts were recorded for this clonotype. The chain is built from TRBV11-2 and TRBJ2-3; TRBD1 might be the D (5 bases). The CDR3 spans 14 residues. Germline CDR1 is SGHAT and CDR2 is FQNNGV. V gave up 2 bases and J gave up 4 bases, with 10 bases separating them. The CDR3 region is CASSLPQGSDTQYF. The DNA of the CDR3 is TGTGCCAGCAGCTTACCGCAGGGCTCAGATACGCAGTATTTT.

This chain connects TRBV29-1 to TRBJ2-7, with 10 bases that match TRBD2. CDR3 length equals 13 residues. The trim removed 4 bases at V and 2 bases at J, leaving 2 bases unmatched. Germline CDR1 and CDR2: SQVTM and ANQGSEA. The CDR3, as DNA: TGCAGCGTTGGACTAGCGGGCCCCTACGAGCAGTACTTC. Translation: CSVGLAGPYEQYF.

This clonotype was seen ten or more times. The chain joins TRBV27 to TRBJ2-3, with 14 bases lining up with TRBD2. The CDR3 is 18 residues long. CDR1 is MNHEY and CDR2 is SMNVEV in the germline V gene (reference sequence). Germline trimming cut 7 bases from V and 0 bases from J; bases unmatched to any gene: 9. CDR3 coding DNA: TGTGCCAGCACCCCCCCGGGACTAGCGGGGGCTAGCACAGATACGCAGTATTTT. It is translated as CASTPPGLAGASTDTQYF.

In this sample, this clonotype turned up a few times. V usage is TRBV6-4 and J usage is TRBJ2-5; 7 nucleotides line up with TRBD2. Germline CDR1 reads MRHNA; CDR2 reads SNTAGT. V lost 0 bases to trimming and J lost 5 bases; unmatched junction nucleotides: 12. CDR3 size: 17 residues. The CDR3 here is CASSDSPSGEGYETQYF. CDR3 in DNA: TGTGCCAGCAGTGACTCGCCTAGCGGCGAGGGGTATGAGACCCAGTACTTC.

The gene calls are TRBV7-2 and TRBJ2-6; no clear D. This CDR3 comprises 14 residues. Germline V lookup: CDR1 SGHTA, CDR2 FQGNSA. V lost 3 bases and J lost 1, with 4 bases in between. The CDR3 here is CASSLTSGANVLTF. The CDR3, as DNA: TGTGCCAGCAGCTTGACGTCTGGGGCCAACGTCCTGACTTTC.

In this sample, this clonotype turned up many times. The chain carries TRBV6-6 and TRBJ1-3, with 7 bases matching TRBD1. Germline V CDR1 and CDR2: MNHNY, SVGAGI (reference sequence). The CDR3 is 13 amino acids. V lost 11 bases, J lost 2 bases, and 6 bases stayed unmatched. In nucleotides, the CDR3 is TGTGCCCACGGGGACAGCGCTGGAAACACCATATATTTT. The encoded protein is CAHGDSAGNTIYF.

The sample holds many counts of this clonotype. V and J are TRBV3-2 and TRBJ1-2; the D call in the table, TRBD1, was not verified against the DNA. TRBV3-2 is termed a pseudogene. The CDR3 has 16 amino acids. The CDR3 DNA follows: TGTGCCAGCAGCCAAGATTATCCAGGGGGCCTCTATGGCTACACCTTC. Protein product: CASSQDYPGGLYGYTF.

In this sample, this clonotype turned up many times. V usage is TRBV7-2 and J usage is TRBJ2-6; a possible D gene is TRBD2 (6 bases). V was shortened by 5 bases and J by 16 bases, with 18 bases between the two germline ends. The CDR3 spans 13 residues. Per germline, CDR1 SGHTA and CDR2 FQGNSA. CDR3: CASSPQEGSLLTF. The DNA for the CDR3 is TGTGCCAGCAGCCCTCAGGAGGGATCTCTACTGACTTTC.

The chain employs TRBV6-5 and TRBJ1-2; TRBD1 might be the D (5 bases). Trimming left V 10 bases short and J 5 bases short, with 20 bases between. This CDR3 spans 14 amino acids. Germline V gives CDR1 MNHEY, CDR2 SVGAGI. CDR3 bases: TGTGCCATCAAGGGGATCCTTGGACGTTATGGCTACACCTTC. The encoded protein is CAIKGILGRYGYTF.

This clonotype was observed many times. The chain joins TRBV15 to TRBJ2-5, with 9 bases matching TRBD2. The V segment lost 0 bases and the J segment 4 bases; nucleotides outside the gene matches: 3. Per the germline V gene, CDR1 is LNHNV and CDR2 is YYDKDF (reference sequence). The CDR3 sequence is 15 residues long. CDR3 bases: TGTGCCACCAGCAGAGATGCGACTAGCGGAGAGACCCAGTACTTC. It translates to CATSRDATSGETQYF.

The CDR3 DNA reads TGTGCCAGCAGCGTTACGCAGGCCTACGAGCAGTACTTC. Translation: CASSVTQAYEQYF. The J gene is TRBJ2-7, the V gene TRBV7-6; D is uncertain. The CDR3 is 13 amino acids. The germline V gene encodes CDR1 SGHVS and CDR2 FNYEAQ. Trimming cost V 5 bases and J 2 bases, with 10 bases left between them. Supplemented by reference TRBV7-6 and TRBJ2-7, the full variable domain reads GAGVSQSPRYKVTKRGQDVALRCDPISGHVSLYWYRQALGQGPEFLTYFNYEAQQDKSGLPNDRFSAERPEGSISTLTIQRTEQRDSAMYRCASSVTQAYEQYFGPGTRLTVT.

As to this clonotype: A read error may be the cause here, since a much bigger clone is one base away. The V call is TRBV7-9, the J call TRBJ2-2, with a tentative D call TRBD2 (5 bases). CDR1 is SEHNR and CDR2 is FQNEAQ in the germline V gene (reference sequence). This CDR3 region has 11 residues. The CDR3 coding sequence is TGTGCCAGCAGCAACACCGGGGAGCCGTTTTTT. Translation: CASSNTGEPFF. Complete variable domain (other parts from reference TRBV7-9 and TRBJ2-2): DTGVSQNPRHKITKRGQNVTFRCDPISEHNRLYWYRQTLGQGPEFLTYFQNEAQLEKSRLLSDRFSAERPKGSFSTLEIQRTEQGDSAMYLCASSNTGEPFFGEGSRLTVL.

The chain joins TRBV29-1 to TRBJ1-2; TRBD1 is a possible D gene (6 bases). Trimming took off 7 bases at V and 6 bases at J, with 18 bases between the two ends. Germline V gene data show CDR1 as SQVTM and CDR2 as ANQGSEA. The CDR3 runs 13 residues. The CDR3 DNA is TGCAGCGCCCAGGGGTGGATTAGCGATGGCTACACCTTC. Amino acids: CSAQGWISDGYTF.

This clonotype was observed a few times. The CDR3 DNA is TGTGCCAGCAGCTTGCTTGGGGGGAACACTGAAGCTTTCTTT. Its translation is CASSLLGGNTEAFF. The rearrangement uses TRBV5-6 and TRBJ1-1; D might be TRBD1 (5 bases). Trimming removed 1 base from V and 1 base from J, with 8 bases in between. In germline, CDR1 is SGHDT, CDR2 YYEEEE. The CDR3 totals 14 residues. The variable domain in full, with the rest retrieved from reference TRBV5-6 and TRBJ1-1, is DAGVTQSPTHLIKTRGQQVTLRCSPKSGHDTVSWYQQALGQGPQFIFQYYEEEERQRGNFPDRFSGHQFPNYSSELNVNALLLGDSALYLCASSLLGGNTEAFFGQGTRLTVV.

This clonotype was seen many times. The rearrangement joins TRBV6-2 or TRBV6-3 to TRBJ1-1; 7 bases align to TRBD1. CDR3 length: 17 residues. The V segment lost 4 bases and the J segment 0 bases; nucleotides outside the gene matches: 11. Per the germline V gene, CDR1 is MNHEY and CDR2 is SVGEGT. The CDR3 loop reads CASSSSDRLLMNTEAFF. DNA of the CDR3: TGTGCCAGCAGTTCCTCGGACAGGTTACTGATGAACACTGAAGCTTTCTTT.

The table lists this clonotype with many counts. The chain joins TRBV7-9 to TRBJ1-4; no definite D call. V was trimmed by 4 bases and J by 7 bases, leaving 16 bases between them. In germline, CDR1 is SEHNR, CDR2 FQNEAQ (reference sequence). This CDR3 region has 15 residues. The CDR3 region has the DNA TGTGCCAGCAGCTCGGTAGGATATCTCGGTGAAAAACTGTTTTTT. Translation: CASSSVGYLGEKLFF.

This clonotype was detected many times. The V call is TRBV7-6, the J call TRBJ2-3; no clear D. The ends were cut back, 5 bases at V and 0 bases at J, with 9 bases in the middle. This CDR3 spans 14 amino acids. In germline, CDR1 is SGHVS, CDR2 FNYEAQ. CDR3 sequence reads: CASSTRASTDTQYF. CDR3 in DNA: TGTGCCAGCAGCACCCGGGCGAGCACAGATACGCAGTATTTT.

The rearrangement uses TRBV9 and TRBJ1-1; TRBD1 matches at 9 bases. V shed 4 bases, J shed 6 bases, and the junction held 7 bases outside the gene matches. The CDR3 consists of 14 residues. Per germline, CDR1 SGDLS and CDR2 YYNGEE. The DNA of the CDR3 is TGTGCCAGCAGCTATGGACAGGGGCCGGCTGAAGCTTTCTTT. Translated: CASSYGQGPAEAFF.

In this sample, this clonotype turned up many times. CDR3 in DNA: TGTGCCAGCTCACCACCAGGCAGGGTGGAAGAAAAACTGTTTTTT. Its translation is CASSPPGRVEEKLFF. V and J are TRBV18 and TRBJ1-4; maybe TRBD1 (5 bases). The V gene's germline CDR1 is KGHSH and CDR2 LQKENI. Trimming removed 0 bases at V and 8 bases at J, with 13 bases between. CDR3 length: 15 residues. The full variable domain, in which reference TRBV18 and TRBJ1-4 provide the parts outside the CDR3, is NAGVMQNPRHLVRRRGQEARLRCSPMKGHSHVYWYRQLPEEGLKFMVYLQKENIIDESGMPKERFSAEFPKEGPSILRIQQVVRGDSAAYFCASSPPGRVEEKLFFGSGTQLSVL.